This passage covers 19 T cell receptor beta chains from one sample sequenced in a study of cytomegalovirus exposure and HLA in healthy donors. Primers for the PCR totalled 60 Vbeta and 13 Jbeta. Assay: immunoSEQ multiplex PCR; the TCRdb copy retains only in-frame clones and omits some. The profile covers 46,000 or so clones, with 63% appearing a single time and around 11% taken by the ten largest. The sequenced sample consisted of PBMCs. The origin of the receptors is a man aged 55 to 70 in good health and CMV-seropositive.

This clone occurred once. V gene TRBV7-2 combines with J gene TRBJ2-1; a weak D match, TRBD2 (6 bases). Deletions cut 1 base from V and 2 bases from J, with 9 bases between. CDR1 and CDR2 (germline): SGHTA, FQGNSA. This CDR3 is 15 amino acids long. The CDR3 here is CASSLDASAYNEQFF. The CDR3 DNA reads TGTGCCAGCAGCTTAGATGCTAGCGCCTACAATGAGCAGTTCTTC.

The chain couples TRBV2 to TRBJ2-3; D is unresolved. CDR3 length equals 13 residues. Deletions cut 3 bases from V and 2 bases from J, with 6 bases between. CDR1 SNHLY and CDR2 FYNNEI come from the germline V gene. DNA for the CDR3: TGTGCCAGCAGTGAGCAGTACACAGATACGCAGTATTTT. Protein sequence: CASSEQYTDTQYF.

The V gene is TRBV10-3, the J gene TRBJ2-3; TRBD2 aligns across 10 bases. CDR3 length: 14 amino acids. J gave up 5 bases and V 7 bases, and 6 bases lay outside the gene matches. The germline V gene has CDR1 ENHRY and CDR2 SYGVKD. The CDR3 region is CAIKGTSDGDTQYF. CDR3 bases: TGTGCCATCAAAGGGACTAGCGACGGAGATACGCAGTATTTT.

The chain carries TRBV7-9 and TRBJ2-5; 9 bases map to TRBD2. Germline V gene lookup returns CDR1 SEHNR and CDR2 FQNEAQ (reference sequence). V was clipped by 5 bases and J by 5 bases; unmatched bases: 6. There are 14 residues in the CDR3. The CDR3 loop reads CASSLGLAGETQYF. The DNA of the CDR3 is TGTGCCAGCAGCCTGGGACTAGCCGGCGAGACCCAGTACTTC. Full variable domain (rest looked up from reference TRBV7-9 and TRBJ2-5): DTGVSQNPRHKITKRGQNVTFRCDPISEHNRLYWYRQTLGQGPEFLTYFQNEAQLEKSRLLSDRFSAERPKGSFSTLEIQRTEQGDSAMYLCASSLGLAGETQYFGPGTRLLVL.

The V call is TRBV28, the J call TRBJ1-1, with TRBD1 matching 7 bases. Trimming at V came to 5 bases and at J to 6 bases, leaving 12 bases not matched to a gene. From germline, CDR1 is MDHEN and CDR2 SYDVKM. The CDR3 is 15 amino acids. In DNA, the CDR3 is TGTGCCAGCAGTGCCCCAGAAGACAGGGCGCCTGAAGCTTTCTTT. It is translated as CASSAPEDRAPEAFF. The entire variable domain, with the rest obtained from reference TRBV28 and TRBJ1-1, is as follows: DVKVTQSSRYLVKRTGEKVFLECVQDMDHENMFWYRQDPGLGLRLIYFSYDVKMKEKGDIPEGYSVSREKKERFSLILESASTNQTSMYLCASSAPEDRAPEAFFGQGTRLTVV.

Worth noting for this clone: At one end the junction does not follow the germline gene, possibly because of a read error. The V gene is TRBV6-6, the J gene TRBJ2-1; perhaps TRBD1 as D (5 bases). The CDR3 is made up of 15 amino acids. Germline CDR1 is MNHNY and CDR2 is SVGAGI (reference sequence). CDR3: CASSSLVRVYSEQFF. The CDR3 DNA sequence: TGTGCCAGCAGTTCCCTAGTCAGGGTTTACAGTGAGCAGTTCTTC.

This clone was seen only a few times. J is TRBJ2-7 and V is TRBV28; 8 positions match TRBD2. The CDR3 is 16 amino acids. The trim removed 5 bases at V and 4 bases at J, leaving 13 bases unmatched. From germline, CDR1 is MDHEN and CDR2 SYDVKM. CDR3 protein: CASSQLSGESGYEQYF. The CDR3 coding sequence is TGTGCCAGCAGTCAGCTTAGCGGGGAGAGTGGGTACGAGCAGTACTTC.

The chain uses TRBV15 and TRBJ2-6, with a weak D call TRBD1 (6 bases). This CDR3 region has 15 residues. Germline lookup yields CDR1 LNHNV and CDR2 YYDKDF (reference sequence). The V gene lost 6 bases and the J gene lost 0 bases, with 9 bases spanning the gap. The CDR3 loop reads CATSWTDSGANVLTF. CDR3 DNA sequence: TGTGCCACCAGTTGGACAGACTCTGGGGCCAACGTCCTGACTTTC.

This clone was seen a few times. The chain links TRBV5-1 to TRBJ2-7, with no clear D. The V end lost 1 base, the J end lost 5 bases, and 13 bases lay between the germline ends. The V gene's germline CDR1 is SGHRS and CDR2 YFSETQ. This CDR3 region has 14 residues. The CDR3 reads CASSLRSPTDEQYF. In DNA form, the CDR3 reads TGCGCCAGCAGCTTGCGGAGCCCTACGGACGAGCAGTACTTC.

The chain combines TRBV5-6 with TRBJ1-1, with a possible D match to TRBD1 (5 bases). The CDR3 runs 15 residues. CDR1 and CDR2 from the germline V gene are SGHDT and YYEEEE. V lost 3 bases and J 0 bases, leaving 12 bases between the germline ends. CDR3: CASSSLTEMNTEAFF. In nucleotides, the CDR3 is TGTGCCAGCAGCTCATTGACAGAGATGAACACTGAAGCTTTCTTT. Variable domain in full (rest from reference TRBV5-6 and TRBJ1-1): DAGVTQSPTHLIKTRGQQVTLRCSPKSGHDTVSWYQQALGQGPQFIFQYYEEEERQRGNFPDRFSGHQFPNYSSELNVNALLLGDSALYLCASSSLTEMNTEAFFGQGTRLTVV.

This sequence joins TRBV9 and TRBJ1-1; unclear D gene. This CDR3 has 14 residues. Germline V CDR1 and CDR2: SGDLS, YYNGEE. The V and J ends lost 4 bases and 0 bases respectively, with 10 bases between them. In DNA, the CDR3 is TGTGCCAGCAGCCCTAATGTGATGAACACTGAAGCTTTCTTT. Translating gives CASSPNVMNTEAFF.

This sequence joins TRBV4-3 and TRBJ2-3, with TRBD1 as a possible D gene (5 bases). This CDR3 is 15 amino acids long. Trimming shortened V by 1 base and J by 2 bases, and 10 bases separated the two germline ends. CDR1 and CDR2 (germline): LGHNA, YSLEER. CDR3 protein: CASSQVDRYTDTQYF. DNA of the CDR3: TGCGCCAGCAGCCAAGTTGACAGATACACAGATACGCAGTATTTT.

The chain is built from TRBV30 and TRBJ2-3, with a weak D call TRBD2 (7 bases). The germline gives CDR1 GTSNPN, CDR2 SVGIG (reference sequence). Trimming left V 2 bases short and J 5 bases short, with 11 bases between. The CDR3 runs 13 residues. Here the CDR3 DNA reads TGTGCCTGGAGTAAGGGAGGGGGAGATACGCAGTATTTT. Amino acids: CAWSKGGGDTQYF.

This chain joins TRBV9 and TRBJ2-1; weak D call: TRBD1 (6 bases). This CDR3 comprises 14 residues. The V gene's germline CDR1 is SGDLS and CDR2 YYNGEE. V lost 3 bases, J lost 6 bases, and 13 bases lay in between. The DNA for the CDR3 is TGTGCCAGCAGCGCACGAGCAGGGGTCAATGAGCAGTTCTTC. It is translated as CASSARAGVNEQFF.

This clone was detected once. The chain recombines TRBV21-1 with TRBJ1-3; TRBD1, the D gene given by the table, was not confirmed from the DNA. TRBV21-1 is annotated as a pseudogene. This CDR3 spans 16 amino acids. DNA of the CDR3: TGTGCCAGCAGCAAGAGACAGGGGGCGTGCGGAAACACCATATATTTT. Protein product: CASSKRQGACGNTIYF.

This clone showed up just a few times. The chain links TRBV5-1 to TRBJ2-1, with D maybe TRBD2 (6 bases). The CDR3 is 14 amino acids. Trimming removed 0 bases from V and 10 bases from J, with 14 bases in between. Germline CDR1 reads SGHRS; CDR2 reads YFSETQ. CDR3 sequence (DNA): TGCGCCAGCAGCTTGGGGGACTTCACTCAAGAGCAGTTCTTC. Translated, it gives CASSLGDFTQEQFF.

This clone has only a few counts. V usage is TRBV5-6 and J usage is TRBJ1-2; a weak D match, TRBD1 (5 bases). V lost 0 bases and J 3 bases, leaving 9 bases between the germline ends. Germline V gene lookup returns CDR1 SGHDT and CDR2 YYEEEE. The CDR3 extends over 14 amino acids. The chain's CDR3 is CASSLEGRDYGYTF. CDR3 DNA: TGTGCCAGCAGCTTGGAGGGCAGGGACTATGGCTACACCTTC.

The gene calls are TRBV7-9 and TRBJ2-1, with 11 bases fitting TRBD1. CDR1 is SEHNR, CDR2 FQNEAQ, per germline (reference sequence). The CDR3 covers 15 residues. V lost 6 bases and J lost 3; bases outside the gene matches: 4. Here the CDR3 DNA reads TGTGCCAGCAGTACCGGGACAGGGGGCTACAATGAGCAGTTCTTC. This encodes CASSTGTGGYNEQFF.

In DNA, the CDR3 is TGCAGCGTTGAGACGGGGGGCTCCTACGAGCAGTACTTC. Protein product: CSVETGGSYEQYF. The chain uses TRBV29-1 and TRBJ2-7, with 7 positions matching TRBD2. The CDR3 loop spans 13 amino acids. Germline V gene lookup returns CDR1 SQVTM and CDR2 ANQGSEA. The V segment lost 3 bases and the J segment 0 bases; nucleotides outside the gene matches: 2.